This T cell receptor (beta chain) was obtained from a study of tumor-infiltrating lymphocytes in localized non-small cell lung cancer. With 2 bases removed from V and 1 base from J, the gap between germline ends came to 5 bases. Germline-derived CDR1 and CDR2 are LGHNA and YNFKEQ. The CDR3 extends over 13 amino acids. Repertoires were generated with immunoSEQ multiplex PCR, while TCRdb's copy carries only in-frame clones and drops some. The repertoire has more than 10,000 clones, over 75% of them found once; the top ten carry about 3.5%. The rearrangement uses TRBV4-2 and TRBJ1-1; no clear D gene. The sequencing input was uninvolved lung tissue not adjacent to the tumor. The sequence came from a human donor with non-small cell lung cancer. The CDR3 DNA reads TGTGCCAGCAGCCAAATAGGGAACACTGAAGCTTTCTTT. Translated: CASSQIGNTEAFF.